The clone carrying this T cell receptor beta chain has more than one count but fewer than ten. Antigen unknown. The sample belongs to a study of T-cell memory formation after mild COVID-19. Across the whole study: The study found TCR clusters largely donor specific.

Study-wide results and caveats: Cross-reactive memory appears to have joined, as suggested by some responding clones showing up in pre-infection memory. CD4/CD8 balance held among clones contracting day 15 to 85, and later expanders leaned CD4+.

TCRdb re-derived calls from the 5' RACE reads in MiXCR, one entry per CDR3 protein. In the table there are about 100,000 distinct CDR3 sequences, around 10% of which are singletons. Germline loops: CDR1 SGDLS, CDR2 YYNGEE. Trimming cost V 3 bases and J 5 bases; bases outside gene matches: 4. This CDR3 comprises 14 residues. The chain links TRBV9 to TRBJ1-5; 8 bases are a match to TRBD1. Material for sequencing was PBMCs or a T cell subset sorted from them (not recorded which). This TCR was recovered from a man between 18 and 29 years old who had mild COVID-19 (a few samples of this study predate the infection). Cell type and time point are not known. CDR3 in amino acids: CASSEGTGDQPQHF. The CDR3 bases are TGTGCCAGCAGCGAAGGGACAGGCGATCAGCCCCAGCATTTT.